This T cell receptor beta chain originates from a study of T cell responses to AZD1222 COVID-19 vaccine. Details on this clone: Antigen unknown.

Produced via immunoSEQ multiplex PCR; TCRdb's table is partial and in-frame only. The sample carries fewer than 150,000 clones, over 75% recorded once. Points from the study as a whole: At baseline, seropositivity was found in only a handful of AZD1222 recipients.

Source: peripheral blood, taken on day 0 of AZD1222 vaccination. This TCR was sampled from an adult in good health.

As DNA, the CDR3 is TGCGCCAGCAGCCAAGATGAGACTAGCGGGGGAGTAACAGATACGCAGTATTTT. It specifies CASSQDETSGGVTDTQYF. The genes are TRBV4-3 and TRBJ2-3, with 12 bases that match TRBD2. Trimming took 0 bases from V and 3 from J; bases not matched to a gene: 7. The CDR3 spans 18 residues. Germline V gives CDR1 LGHNA, CDR2 YSLEER.